This record covers a single TCR beta chain. Cohort placement rested on clinical history that participants reported themselves. Original processing notes: Amplification of reference gene primers provided the estimated nucleated cell counts. Sequenced by immunoSEQ multiplex PCR; TCRdb stores in-frame clones only, minus some. V and J calls and clone size are given by that table; D and trimming were obtained from the DNA. The table has about 180,000 clones, more than 75% seen once. The data belong to a study of blood T cell repertoires in COVID-19. Study as a whole: The United States, Italy and Spain provided the acute and convalescent COVID-19 samples.

V was shortened by 3 bases and J by 3 bases, with 12 bases between the two germline ends. CDR1 LNHDA and CDR2 SQIVND come from the germline V gene (reference sequence). The CDR3 covers 14 residues. The J gene is TRBJ2-7, the V gene TRBV19, with a possible D match to TRBD1 (6 bases). The sequenced sample consisted of PBMCs or T cells enriched from blood (not recorded which). This TCR came from a man between 60 and 75 years old who had been exposed to COVID-19. Here the CDR3 reads CASSIWAGDYEQYF. The CDR3 DNA reads TGTGCCAGTAGTATTTGGGCAGGGGACTACGAGCAGTACTTC.